The TCR beta chain described here comes from a study of spatial heterogeneity in lung cancer. Every TCR cDNA molecule bore its own unique molecular identifier. TCRdb redid the calling of the 5' RACE reads with MiXCR, one entry per CDR3 protein. Here the sample spans roughly 70,000 distinct CDR3 sequences, less than 9.5% being singletons. The time point denotes: blood at routine non-recurrence follow-up after resection. The study sequenced unsorted whole RNA from tumor, nontumor lung or frozen PBMC. This clonotype has ten or more counts. The source of this sequence is a female donor with early-stage non-small cell lung cancer. The source material was PBMCs, sampled at follow-up.

The chain's CDR3 is CASSTSGSEGEQYF. The CDR3, as DNA: TGTGCCAGCAGTACTAGCGGGAGCGAGGGCGAGCAGTACTTC. V and J are TRBV28 and TRBJ2-7, with 11 bases lining up with TRBD2. Trimming cost V 5 bases and J 6 bases; bases outside gene matches: 6. Germline CDR1 reads MDHEN; CDR2 reads SYDVKM. The CDR3 totals 14 residues.